The rows below give T cell receptor beta chains drawn from one sample of a study of blood T cell repertoires in COVID-19. Libraries were prepared by immunoSEQ multiplex PCR; TCRdb keeps only in-frame clonotypes and omits some of them. The data show approximately 88,000 clones, 75% to 90% seen once. The material sequenced was peripheral blood. The origin of the receptors is a male donor with acute or convalescent COVID-19. The CDR3 runs from the conserved cysteine through the conserved F or W. The D gene is left open where the match is weak. Clone size is shown for a subset of rows, as once, few, many or a class of expanded clone.

TGTGCCAGCAGCTTAGAGGGACAGTTAAATTCACCCCTCCACTTT,CASSLEGQLNSPLHF,TRBJ1-6,TRBD1,NA,TRBV7-2
TGTGCCAGCAGCGTAGGGGGCACCTACAATGAGCAGTTCTTC,CASSVGGTYNEQFF,TRBJ2-1,NA,NA,TRBV9
TGCGCCAGCAGCTTGGGTGGGAGGGACCATTCACCCCTCCACTTT,CASSLGGRDHSPLHF,TRBJ1-6,NA,few,TRBV5-1
TGTGCCAGCAGCAGGGACAGGGGGCGTTCTGGAAACACCATATATTTT,CASSRDRGRSGNTIYF,TRBJ1-3,TRBD1,NA,TRBV11-2
TGTGCCAGCAGTTACTCAGGGGCGGGGGAGACCCAGTACTTC,CASSYSGAGETQYF,TRBJ2-5,NA,once,TRBV6-6
TGTGCCATCAACCCGAGGGGAGGAGACACCGGGGAGCTGTTTTTT,CAINPRGGDTGELFF,TRBJ2-2,NA,once,TRBV10-3
TGTGCCAGCAGTGACGGGACAGCTAATGAAAAACTGTTTTTT,CASSDGTANEKLFF,TRBJ1-4,TRBD1,NA,TRBV2
TGTGCCAGCAGCGTAGAAGCCTCTAGCTCCTATAATTCACCCCTCCACTTT,CASSVEASSSYNSPLHF,TRBJ1-6,NA,NA,TRBV9
TGCGCCAGCAGCTTGGCCGGGGGAGCAAACGAGCAGTACTTC,CASSLAGGANEQYF,TRBJ2-7,NA,NA,TRBV5-1
TGTGCCAGCAGCGTAGGTAGTAGGTCTAGCGGGGGGATGGAGACCCAGTACTTC,CASSVGSRSSGGMETQYF,TRBJ2-5,TRBD2,NA,TRBV9
TGTGCCAGCTTATCCGGGCAAGAGACCCAGTACTTC,CASLSGQETQYF,TRBJ2-5,NA,NA,TRBV18
TGCGCCAGCAGCCCAGGACAGGGCTTTAATGAGCAGTTCTTC,CASSPGQGFNEQFF,TRBJ2-1,TRBD1,NA,TRBV5-1
TGCAGCTCGAGACTAGCGGGGGGAGTAGATACGCAGTATTTT,CSSRLAGGVDTQYF,TRBJ2-3,TRBD2,NA,TRBV29-1
TGTGCCAGTACTGGCGCGTTGGGGGGGGTCAATCAGCCCCAGCATTTT,CASTGALGGVNQPQHF,TRBJ1-5,NA,NA,TRBV19
TGTGCCAGCAGTCCCGGTTCCAGGGCCTATGGCTACACCTTC,CASSPGSRAYGYTF,TRBJ1-2,NA,NA,TRBV27
TGTGCCAGCACCCCGCGGACAGGGGCTGCCTACGAGCAGTACTTC,CASTPRTGAAYEQYF,TRBJ2-7,TRBD1,NA,TRBV6-5
TGTGCCAGCAGGAAAGAGGGAACCTCTGGAAACACCATATATTTT,CASRKEGTSGNTIYF,TRBJ1-3,NA,NA,TRBV2
TGCGCCAGCAGTCAAACGCCCGGGACATGCCCCTACGAGCAGTACTTC,CASSQTPGTCPYEQYF,TRBJ2-7,NA,NA,TRBV23-1
TGTGCCAGAAGCTCCCGCGGACAGGCCCCGAGCTATGGCTACACCTTC,CARSSRGQAPSYGYTF,TRBJ1-2,TRBD1,NA,TRBV5-3
TGTGCCAGCAGCCTGGCCGGGACTTGGCAGTACTTC,CASSLAGTWQYF,TRBJ2-5,NA,NA,TRBV3-1/TRBV3-2
TGTGCCAGCAGCTTGGGACAGGAGATCTCCTACGAGCAGTACTTC,CASSLGQEISYEQYF,TRBJ2-7,TRBD1,NA,TRBV11-2
TGTGCCAGCAGCGCTTCAGGGGGCATCGGCTACACCTTC,CASSASGGIGYTF,TRBJ1-2,TRBD1,few,TRBV6-4
TGTGCCAGCAGCGGACAGAACAAAGCTTTCTTT,CASSGQNKAFF,TRBJ1-1,NA,NA,TRBV6-6
TGTGCCAGCAGCCCCCCCCGGGGGGCGGAAACTCAAGCTAACTATGGCTACACCTTC,CASSPPRGAETQANYGYTF,TRBJ1-2,NA,NA,TRBV13
TGTGCCATCAGTGAGGGACTAGCGGGGTCCTACGAGCAGTACTTC,CAISEGLAGSYEQYF,TRBJ2-7,TRBD2,few,TRBV10-3
TGTGCCAGCAGCTTAGAACACAGTGGCCACTACGAGCAGTACTTC,CASSLEHSGHYEQYF,TRBJ2-7,NA,NA,TRBV11-2
TGCGCCAGCAGATCACCCGGACAGGGGGGCAGCACTGAAGCTTTCTTT,CASRSPGQGGSTEAFF,TRBJ1-1,TRBD1,NA,TRBV5-1
TGTGCCATCAGGTCGCAGGGGAGCACTGGGGCCAACGTCCTGACTTTC,CAIRSQGSTGANVLTF,TRBJ2-6,NA,NA,TRBV10-3
TGTGCCAGCAGCAAAGATACAGGGGCCAAACAGTACTTC,CASSKDTGAKQYF,TRBJ2-7,NA,NA,TRBV21-1
TGTGCCAGCTCGGGAGGACAGGGGATGAACACCGGGGAGCTGTTTTTT,CASSGGQGMNTGELFF,TRBJ2-2,TRBD1,few,TRBV18
TGTGCCAGCAGCCCTCCCGGGAGGGGAGGAGCTTTCTTT,CASSPPGRGGAFF,TRBJ1-1,NA,NA,TRBV27
TGTGCCAGCTATCAGGGGGTCGCGAACACCGGGGAGCTGTTTTTT,CASYQGVANTGELFF,TRBJ2-2,TRBD1,NA,TRBV2
TGTGCCACCAGCAGAGGGACAGGGGAAGTTGGCTACACCTTC,CATSRGTGEVGYTF,TRBJ1-2,TRBD1,NA,TRBV15
TGTGCCAGCTCCCCAACCCGCCAGGGGGGAGAGACCCAGTACTTC,CASSPTRQGGETQYF,TRBJ2-5,NA,NA,TRBV18
TGTGCCAGTAGTTCACAGGGTGAGCGTGCTGAAGCTTTCTTT,CASSSQGERAEAFF,TRBJ1-1,NA,NA,TRBV19
TGTGCCAGCAGTGACTCGGGTCAGGGGGCATATAGAACAGATACGCAGTATTTT,CASSDSGQGAYRTDTQYF,TRBJ2-3,TRBD1,NA,TRBV6-4
TGCAGTGCTAGTCGGGGGGCCGGAGAAAAACTGTTTTTT,CSASRGAGEKLFF,TRBJ1-4,NA,NA,TRBV20-1
TGTGCCAGCAGCTTGGGACCAACCACTATCCAAGAGACCCAGTACTTC,CASSLGPTTIQETQYF,TRBJ2-5,NA,NA,TRBV5-5
TGTGCCAGCAGTCGGACAGGCTATAATCAGCCCCAGCATTTT,CASSRTGYNQPQHF,TRBJ1-5,TRBD1,NA,TRBV6-6
TGTGCCAGCAGCGTAGGCGGGGGGGCCCCCACCGGGGAGCTGTTTTTT,CASSVGGGAPTGELFF,TRBJ2-2,TRBD2,NA,TRBV9
TGTGCCAGCAGCTTCGGTCAAAACACCGGGGAGCTGTTTTTT,CASSFGQNTGELFF,TRBJ2-2,NA,NA,TRBV7-2
TGTGCCTGGAAGGGGGGAGGGCCAAGAGCGACTAATGAAAAACTGTTTTTT,CAWKGGGPRATNEKLFF,TRBJ1-4,NA,once,TRBV30
TGTGCCAGCACCCTAGGGAGACAACTCTATGGCTACACCTTC,CASTLGRQLYGYTF,TRBJ1-2,NA,NA,TRBV5-6
TGTGCCATCAGTGAAGTGGGGGCCGGAACTGAAGCTTTCTTT,CAISEVGAGTEAFF,TRBJ1-1,NA,once,TRBV10-3
TGCGCCAGCAGCTTGCAGTCCCCGATCTATAATTCACCCCTCCACTTT,CASSLQSPIYNSPLHF,TRBJ1-6,NA,NA,TRBV5-1
TGTGCCAGCAGCTTAAAAGCAGGGGGAAGGGGAACAGATACGCAGTATTTT,CASSLKAGGRGTDTQYF,TRBJ2-3,TRBD1,NA,TRBV7-9
TGCGCCAGCAGCCGAGAGAGCATCCCCAACAATGAGCAGTTCTTC,CASSRESIPNNEQFF,TRBJ2-1,NA,NA,TRBV4-1
TGTGCCAGCAGTGCCCAAGGGGGGGCAAATGAAAAACTGTTTTTT,CASSAQGGANEKLFF,TRBJ1-4,NA,NA,TRBV25-1
TGCGCCAGCAGGTTGTTAGCCTCGGACATTCAGTACTTC,CASRLLASDIQYF,TRBJ2-4,NA,NA,TRBV5-1